Below are 21 T cell receptor beta chains sequenced from a single sample in a study of blood T cell repertoires in COVID-19. Sequenced by immunoSEQ multiplex PCR; TCRdb stores in-frame clones only, minus some. There are over 70,000 clones in the sample; around three quarters occur only once, and approximately 51% lies in the top ten. The sample taken for sequencing was peripheral blood. These receptor sequences come from a human donor in a cohort sampled during active COVID-19.

This clone was counted between two and nine times. This chain links TRBV5-5 with TRBJ2-7; 14 nucleotides line up with TRBD2. Trimming at V came to 4 bases and at J to 5 bases, leaving 8 bases not matched to a gene. The CDR3 has 16 amino acids. Per germline, CDR1 SGHKS and CDR2 YYEKEE (reference sequence). CDR3 sequence reads: CASSTGLAGAPNEQYF. The CDR3 DNA is TGTGCCAGCAGCACGGGACTAGCGGGAGCCCCCAACGAGCAGTACTTC.

This clone turned up a few times. This chain's CDR3 is CASSPAGGRTDTQYF. DNA of the CDR3: TGTGCCAGCAGTCCCGCGGGAGGTCGGACAGATACGCAGTATTTT. This chain uses TRBV28 with TRBJ2-3; 8 bases align to TRBD2. This CDR3 has 15 amino acids. Germline CDR1 reads MDHEN; CDR2 reads SYDVKM. The V gene end was trimmed by 5 bases and the J gene end by 3 bases; junction bases not matched to a gene: 7.

This chain connects TRBV6-5 to TRBJ2-7, with a tentative D call TRBD2 (7 bases). This CDR3 is built from 15 residues. Per the germline V gene, CDR1 is MNHEY and CDR2 is SVGAGI. Trimming took off 0 bases at V and 7 bases at J, with 16 bases between the two ends. CDR3 sequence: CASSYSIAGALEQYF. CDR3 in DNA: TGTGCCAGCAGTTACTCGATCGCGGGGGCGCTTGAGCAGTACTTC.

The chain's CDR3 is CASGDRATNEKLFF. The CDR3 nucleotides read TGTGCCAGCGGAGACAGAGCAACTAATGAAAAACTGTTTTTT. V gene TRBV25-1 combines with J gene TRBJ1-4; D is possibly TRBD1 (5 bases). The V and J ends lost 8 bases and 0 bases respectively, with 10 bases between them. The CDR3 extends over 14 amino acids. Germline V gives CDR1 MGHDK, CDR2 SYGVNS.

The CDR3 DNA is TGTGCCAGCAGCAAAAAAGGGACTCTCAACTCCTACGAGCAGTACTTC. Translating gives CASSKKGTLNSYEQYF. The genes are TRBV11-2 and TRBJ2-7, with D perhaps matching TRBD2 (6 bases). Germline V lookup: CDR1 SGHAT, CDR2 FQNNGV. The CDR3 is 16 residues long. Trimming cost V 5 bases and J 0 bases, with 17 bases left between them. Complete variable domain (other parts from reference TRBV11-2 and TRBJ2-7): EAGVAQSPRYKIIEKRQSVAFWCNPISGHATLYWYQQILGQGPKLLIQFQNNGVVDDSQLPKDRFSAERLKGVDSTLKIQPAKLEDSAVYLCASSKKGTLNSYEQYFGPGTRLTVT.

This clone was seen only a few times. CDR3 sequence reads: CASSGFQGANTEAFF. The CDR3 bases are TGTGCCAGCAGTGGATTTCAGGGGGCGAACACTGAAGCTTTCTTT. The chain carries TRBV25-1 and TRBJ1-1; TRBD1 matches 8 bases. The CDR3 is made up of 15 amino acids. Per the germline V gene, CDR1 is MGHDK and CDR2 is SYGVNS. The V gene end was trimmed by 4 bases and the J gene end by 1 base; junction bases not matched to a gene: 5.

The chain employs TRBV4-3 and TRBJ1-4; 7 bases map to TRBD1. Germline CDR1 and CDR2: LGHNA and YSLEER. J lost 10 bases, V lost 5 bases, and 13 bases had no gene match. The CDR3 runs to 15 residues. The DNA of the CDR3 is TGCGCCAGCAGCGACCCGCGACAGGGAACGCGAAAACTGTTTTTT. Protein product: CASSDPRQGTRKLFF.

In nucleotides, the CDR3 is TGTGCCAGCAGCTTACTAGGGAACACTGAAGCTTTCTTT. Protein: CASSLLGNTEAFF. The chain links TRBV7-6 to TRBJ1-1, with D hard to call. CDR3 length equals 13 residues. In germline, CDR1 is SGHVS, CDR2 FNYEAQ. Trimming removed 2 bases from V and 1 base from J, with 5 bases in between.

Only one count was recorded for this clone. The rearrangement joins TRBV7-2 to TRBJ2-1; TRBD2 aligns across 8 bases. CDR3 size: 16 residues. V shed 5 bases, J shed 4 bases, and the junction held 10 bases outside the gene matches. From germline, CDR1 is SGHTA and CDR2 FQGNSA. CDR3: CASSGLASGSYNEQFF. CDR3 sequence (DNA): TGTGCCAGCAGCGGACTAGCCAGCGGGAGTTACAATGAGCAGTTCTTC.

This sequence joins TRBV19 and TRBJ2-1, with D hard to call. Deletions cut 1 base from V and 9 bases from J, with 10 bases between. This CDR3 contains 13 residues. Germline-derived CDR1 and CDR2 are LNHDA and SQIVND (reference sequence). DNA for the CDR3: TGTGCCAGTAGTATAGGAACGATCGGTGAGCAGTTCTTC. It codes for CASSIGTIGEQFF. Supplemented by reference TRBV19 and TRBJ2-1, the full variable domain reads DGGITQSPKYLFRKEGQNVTLSCEQNLNHDAMYWYRQDPGQGLRLIYYSQIVNDFQKGDIAEGYSVSREKKESFPLTVTSAQKNPTAFYLCASSIGTIGEQFFGPGTRLTVL.

V is TRBV18 and J is TRBJ2-1, with D hard to call. This CDR3 contains 14 residues. V was shortened by 3 bases and J by 5 bases, with 11 bases between the two germline ends. CDR1 is KGHSH and CDR2 is LQKENI in the germline V gene. CDR3 sequence reads: CASSPFLENNEQFF. In DNA, the CDR3 is TGTGCCAGCTCACCTTTTCTGGAGAACAATGAGCAGTTCTTC.

The genes are TRBV6-1 and TRBJ2-7; 7 positions match TRBD2. Trimming cost V 2 bases and J 3 bases; bases outside gene matches: 10. This CDR3 comprises 16 residues. Germline V CDR1 and CDR2: MNHNS, SASEGT. The DNA of the CDR3 is TGTGCCAGCAGTGAACGTCCTAGCGGAGGGATCTACGAGCAGTACTTC. This sequence encodes CASSERPSGGIYEQYF.

The chain is built from TRBV18 and TRBJ2-7; D is possibly TRBD2 (6 bases). The CDR3 is 16 residues long. Germline V gene lookup returns CDR1 KGHSH and CDR2 LQKENI. Deletions cut 0 bases from V and 0 bases from J, with 12 bases between. Here the CDR3 DNA reads TGTGCCAGCTCACCACCGGAGGGCGGCTTCTCCTACGAGCAGTACTTC. Translation: CASSPPEGGFSYEQYF.

In its sample, this clone was seen a few times. This CDR3 reads CASSFWGSVNTEAFF. CDR3 nucleotides: TGTGCCAGCAGCTTTTGGGGCTCGGTGAACACTGAAGCTTTCTTT. The chain combines TRBV7-2 with TRBJ1-1; a weak D match, TRBD1 (5 bases). This CDR3 contains 15 residues. Germline-derived CDR1 and CDR2 are SGHTA and FQGNSA. V was pared by 3 bases and J by 0 bases, with 11 bases between.

A few counts support this clone. The V and J genes are TRBV9 and TRBJ2-3; D is undetermined. The V gene lost 0 bases and the J gene lost 4 bases, with 6 bases spanning the gap. CDR3 length: 13 amino acids. Germline loops: CDR1 SGDLS, CDR2 YYNGEE. CDR3 nucleotides: TGTGCCAGCAGCGTAGAAAGCCCAGATACGCAGTATTTT. Translation: CASSVESPDTQYF. Looking up the rest from reference TRBV9 and TRBJ2-3 gives the full variable domain: DSGVTQTPKHLITATGQRVTLRCSPRSGDLSVYWYQQSLDQGLQFLIQYYNGEERAKGNILERFSAQQFPDLHSELNLSSLELGDSALYFCASSVESPDTQYFGPGTRLTVL.

This sequence joins TRBV28 and TRBJ2-7, with D possibly TRBD2 on 5 matching bases. The CDR3 runs 15 residues. From germline, CDR1 is MDHEN and CDR2 SYDVKM. Trimming removed 5 bases from V and 4 bases from J, with 18 bases in between. The CDR3 DNA follows: TGTGCCAGCAGTCTAGGAGGCCTTTTTCTGTACGAGCAGTACTTC. Translating it yields CASSLGGLFLYEQYF.

This chain joins TRBV4-1 and TRBJ1-1, with D hard to call. CDR1 is MGHRA and CDR2 is YSYEKL in the germline V gene. This CDR3 region has 14 residues. Trimming removed 1 base from V and 0 bases from J, with 6 bases in between. The CDR3 region is CASSQGLLNTEAFF. CDR3 DNA: TGCGCCAGCAGCCAAGGTCTTTTGAACACTGAAGCTTTCTTT.

J is TRBJ2-7 and V is TRBV27; possibly TRBD2 for D (5 bases). V lost 0 bases to trimming and J lost 3 bases, with 12 bases between them. In germline, CDR1 is MNHEY, CDR2 SMNVEV (reference sequence). This CDR3 has 15 residues. CDR3 DNA sequence: TGTGCCAGCAGTTTATCGTCACTAGTTTTCTACGAGCAGTACTTC. Its protein is CASSLSSLVFYEQYF.

The chain carries TRBV2 and TRBJ2-3; 8 nucleotides agree with TRBD1. V trimming: 5 bases; J trimming: 0 bases; junction bases outside the gene matches: 19. Germline V lookup: CDR1 SNHLY, CDR2 FYNNEI. The CDR3 consists of 20 residues. The CDR3 reads CASSTDRGPSSELSTDTQYF. The CDR3 DNA sequence: TGTGCCAGCAGTACAGACAGGGGTCCGAGTAGTGAGCTTAGCACAGATACGCAGTATTTT.

This chain connects TRBV3-1 (or the pseudogene TRBV3-2) to TRBJ2-2; D may be TRBD2 (6 bases). Per germline, CDR1 LGHDT and CDR2 YNNKEL (reference sequence). This CDR3 is 15 amino acids long. The V and J ends lost 3 bases and 7 bases respectively, with 15 bases between them. CDR3 sequence: CASSQFLGGIGELFF. The CDR3 DNA follows: TGTGCCAGCAGCCAGTTTTTGGGAGGAATCGGGGAGCTGTTTTTT.

V is TRBV11-2 and J is TRBJ2-3; perhaps TRBD2 as D (5 bases). The CDR3 is 15 residues long. V was trimmed by 1 base and J by 5 bases, leaving 13 bases between them. CDR1 is SGHAT, CDR2 FQNNGV, per germline. The CDR3 sequence is CASSLAPGSGDTQYF. For the CDR3, the DNA is TGTGCCAGCAGCTTAGCGCCGGGGTCTGGAGATACGCAGTATTTT.